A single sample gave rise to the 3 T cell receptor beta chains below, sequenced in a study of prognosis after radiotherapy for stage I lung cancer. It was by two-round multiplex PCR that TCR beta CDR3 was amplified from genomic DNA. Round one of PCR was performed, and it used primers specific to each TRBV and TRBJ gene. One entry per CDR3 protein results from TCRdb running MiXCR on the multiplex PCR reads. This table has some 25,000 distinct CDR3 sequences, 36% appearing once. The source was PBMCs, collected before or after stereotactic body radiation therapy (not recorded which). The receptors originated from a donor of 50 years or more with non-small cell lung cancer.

The CDR3 nucleotides are TGTGCCAGCAGCCAGATCGGACAGGCAGCTAACTATGGCTACACCTTC. It is translated as CASSQIGQAANYGYTF. The chain links TRBV5-6 to TRBJ1-2, with TRBD1 identical over 7 bases. V was pared by 4 bases and J by 0 bases, with 9 bases of the junction left unmatched. The CDR3 has 16 amino acids. Germline lookup yields CDR1 SGHDT and CDR2 YYEEEE.

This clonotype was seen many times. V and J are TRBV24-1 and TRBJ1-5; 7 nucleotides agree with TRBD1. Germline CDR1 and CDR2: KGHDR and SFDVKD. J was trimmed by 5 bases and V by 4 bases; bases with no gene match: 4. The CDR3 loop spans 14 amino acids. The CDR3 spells CATSDPGQHQPQHF. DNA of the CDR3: TGTGCCACCAGTGACCCGGGACAGCATCAGCCCCAGCATTTT.

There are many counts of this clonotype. CDR3 sequence reads: CSGAGAATDTQYF. For the CDR3, the DNA is TGCAGTGGAGCCGGGGCAGCCACAGATACGCAGTATTTT. The V call is TRBV20-1, the J call TRBJ2-3; either TRBD1 or TRBD2 may fit D (5 bases each). Germline CDR1 and CDR2: DFQATT and SNEGSKA (reference sequence). V dropped 7 bases and J dropped 2 bases, with 13 bases sitting between them. The CDR3 is 13 residues long.